The 23 T cell receptor beta chains given below trace back to one sample, sequenced in a study of T cell responses to AZD1222 COVID-19 vaccine. Measured with immunoSEQ multiplex PCR; TCRdb has only the in-frame clones, and not every one. Among 43,000 or so clones listed, 90% were seen once. This material consisted of peripheral blood, taken 28 days after the second AZD1222 dose. The receptors stem from an adult who received the AZD1222 COVID-19 vaccine.

The chain couples TRBV30 to TRBJ1-3; a possible D gene is TRBD1 (6 bases). This CDR3 has 14 residues. Germline V lookup: CDR1 GTSNPN, CDR2 SVGIG (reference sequence). V was cut by 3 bases and J by 0 bases, with 9 bases left in between. CDR3 DNA sequence: TGTGCCTGGAGCACAGGGAGCTCTGGAAACACCATATATTTT. Protein: CAWSTGSSGNTIYF.

V gene TRBV5-6 combines with J gene TRBJ2-1, with 8 nucleotides matching TRBD1. The CDR3 consists of 16 residues. The J segment lost 7 bases and the V segment lost 0 bases, leaving 9 bases of the junction unmatched. The germline V gene encodes CDR1 SGHDT and CDR2 YYEEEE. The CDR3 sequence: CASSLGWQGAPNEQFF. The CDR3 DNA reads as TGTGCCAGCAGCTTGGGGTGGCAGGGGGCCCCGAATGAGCAGTTCTTC.

This clone was detected only a few times. This sequence joins TRBV4-2 and TRBJ1-4; no clear D gene. This CDR3 is built from 16 residues. Trimming removed 0 bases from V and 4 bases from J, with 12 bases in between. CDR1 and CDR2 from the germline V gene are LGHNA and YNFKEQ. CDR3 residues: CASSQEGTDRNEKLFF. The CDR3 nucleotides read TGTGCCAGCAGCCAAGAAGGAACAGACCGTAATGAAAAACTGTTTTTT.

The chain carries TRBV6-5 and TRBJ1-2, with 8 bases lining up with TRBD1. Germline values: CDR1 MNHEY, CDR2 SVGAGI. J gave up 5 bases and V 0 bases, and 5 bases lay outside the gene matches. This CDR3 has 15 residues. In DNA, the CDR3 is TGTGCCAGCAGTTACTCGACTGGACAGGGTTATGGCTACACCTTC. Protein: CASSYSTGQGYGYTF.

V gene TRBV6-1 combines with J gene TRBJ1-5; no clear D. V shed 0 bases and J shed 2 bases, with 11 bases lying between them. The CDR3 extends over 16 amino acids. From germline, CDR1 is MNHNS and CDR2 SASEGT. The CDR3 protein is CASSEATIGGNQPQHF. The DNA of the CDR3 is TGTGCCAGCAGTGAAGCGACGATCGGGGGCAATCAGCCCCAGCATTTT.

This clone has just a few counts. The rearrangement links TRBV3-1 (or the pseudogene TRBV3-2) to TRBJ1-5; TRBD1 matches 7 bases. CDR1 and CDR2 (germline): LGHDT, YNNKEL (reference sequence). The V gene end was trimmed by 5 bases and the J gene end by 6 bases; junction bases not matched to a gene: 7. This CDR3 contains 14 residues. The CDR3 region is CASSYRQGGQPQHF. CDR3 DNA: TGTGCCAGCAGCTATAGACAGGGAGGTCAGCCCCAGCATTTT.

The J gene is TRBJ1-1, the V gene TRBV12-3 or TRBV12-4, with D hard to call. The V gene lost 5 bases and the J gene lost 4 bases, with 8 bases spanning the gap. The CDR3 is made up of 12 amino acids. CDR3 bases: TGTGCCAGCAGTCACTTGGGCACTGAAGCTTTCTTT. Its translation: CASSHLGTEAFF.

This sequence joins TRBV10-3 and TRBJ2-7, with 8 bases that match TRBD2. Trimming at V came to 8 bases and at J to 5 bases, leaving 8 bases not matched to a gene. CDR1 and CDR2 (germline): ENHRY, SYGVKD. The CDR3 loop spans 13 amino acids. The CDR3 loop is CAIEPAGGNEQYF. As DNA, the CDR3 is TGTGCCATCGAACCGGCGGGGGGCAACGAGCAGTACTTC.

This sequence joins TRBV11-2 and TRBJ2-7; D may be TRBD2 (5 bases). The CDR3 has 15 residues. Germline V gene sequence: CDR1 SGHAT, CDR2 FQNNGV. Trimming shortened V by 6 bases and J by 1 base, and 16 bases separated the two germline ends. CDR3 in amino acids: CASRVSAGRSYEQYF. DNA for the CDR3: TGTGCCAGCAGGGTTAGCGCCGGCAGGTCCTACGAGCAGTACTTC.

The gene calls are TRBV7-8 and TRBJ1-2, with unresolved D. Trimming shortened V by 0 bases and J by 4 bases, and 12 bases separated the two germline ends. Germline loops: CDR1 SGHVS, CDR2 FQNEAQ. The CDR3 loop spans 15 amino acids. The CDR3 sequence: CASSLAGTASYGYTF. The CDR3 nucleotides are TGTGCCAGCAGCTTAGCGGGCACCGCGTCCTATGGCTACACCTTC.

The chain employs TRBV5-1 and TRBJ1-1; the match to TRBD1 covers 7 bases. Trimming took 0 bases from V and 4 from J; bases not matched to a gene: 6. From germline, CDR1 is SGHRS and CDR2 YFSETQ. The length of the CDR3 is 15 residues. The CDR3 reads CASSLATGESTEAFF. In DNA, the CDR3 is TGCGCCAGCAGCTTGGCAACAGGGGAGAGCACTGAAGCTTTCTTT.

This clone was found once. V usage is TRBV5-4 and J usage is TRBJ2-7; 8 nucleotides match TRBD1. Germline-derived CDR1 and CDR2 are SGHNT and YYREEE (reference sequence). The V gene end was trimmed by 3 bases and the J gene end by 1 base; junction bases not matched to a gene: 3. This CDR3 contains 14 residues. The CDR3 is CASSWGTGSYEQYF. The CDR3 DNA sequence: TGTGCCAGCAGCTGGGGGACAGGTTCCTACGAGCAGTACTTC.

The V gene is TRBV10-3, the J gene TRBJ1-1; 12 nucleotides line up with TRBD1. The junction had 11 bases not matched to a gene; V was cut back by 11 bases and J by 4 bases. The CDR3 runs 15 residues. The germline CDR1 and CDR2 sequences are ENHRY and SYGVKD. For the CDR3, the DNA is TGTGCCTCAAGGCAGGGACAGGGGGCCGGCACTGAAGCTTTCTTT. Protein product: CASRQGQGAGTEAFF.

The genes are TRBV6-5 and TRBJ1-3, with a tentative D call TRBD1 (6 bases). The V gene's germline CDR1 is MNHEY and CDR2 SVGAGI. V lost 6 bases and J 0 bases, leaving 12 bases between the germline ends. This CDR3 is built from 15 residues. CDR3 region: CASRLGQYSGNTIYF. In DNA form, the CDR3 reads TGTGCCAGCAGACTAGGACAGTACTCTGGAAACACCATATATTTT.

V gene TRBV10-2 combines with J gene TRBJ1-2; D uncertain. Trimming shortened V by 0 bases and J by 8 bases, and 10 bases separated the two germline ends. This CDR3 spans 13 amino acids. From germline, CDR1 is WSHSY and CDR2 SAAADI. CDR3 DNA: TGCGCCAGCAGTGAGTCTCAGAGCTCCGGCTACACCTTC. Protein product: CASSESQSSGYTF.

V usage is TRBV19 and J usage is TRBJ1-2; D might be TRBD1 (6 bases). The V and J ends lost 4 bases and 8 bases respectively, with 11 bases between them. Germline loops: CDR1 LNHDA, CDR2 SQIVND (reference sequence). This CDR3 spans 12 amino acids. The DNA of the CDR3 is TGTGCCAGTAGTACAGGGGAGAGCGGCTACACCTTC. This gives the protein CASSTGESGYTF. Together with reference TRBV19 and TRBJ1-2, the CDR3 gives the full variable domain: DGGITQSPKYLFRKEGQNVTLSCEQNLNHDAMYWYRQDPGQGLRLIYYSQIVNDFQKGDIAEGYSVSREKKESFPLTVTSAQKNPTAFYLCASSTGESGYTFGSGTRLTVV.

V and J are TRBV29-1 and TRBJ1-2; D not certain. The germline V gene encodes CDR1 SQVTM and CDR2 ANQGSEA. V lost 2 bases, J lost 5 bases, and 6 bases lay in between. CDR3 size: 11 residues. The CDR3 sequence is CSVEFAYGYTF. CDR3 sequence (DNA): TGCAGCGTTGAATTCGCGTATGGCTACACCTTC.

The chain combines TRBV5-6 with TRBJ1-5; 8 bases align to TRBD1. The CDR3 contains 14 residues. Per germline, CDR1 SGHDT and CDR2 YYEEEE. V shed 4 bases, J shed 3 bases, and the junction held 3 bases outside the gene matches. The CDR3 reads CASSGGQANQPQHF. The DNA of the CDR3 is TGTGCCAGCAGCGGGGGACAGGCCAATCAGCCCCAGCATTTT.

The genes are TRBV6-5 and TRBJ1-5, with D perhaps TRBD1 (5 bases). The CDR3 sequence is 16 residues long. Germline V gives CDR1 MNHEY, CDR2 SVGAGI. Trimming pared 0 bases from V and 2 bases from J, leaving 11 bases between. CDR3 nucleotides: TGTGCCAGCAGTTACTCGGGCCGGGGGGGCAATCAGCCCCAGCATTTT. Translating it yields CASSYSGRGGNQPQHF.

V gene TRBV15 combines with J gene TRBJ1-2, with 8 bases that match TRBD1. Per the germline V gene, CDR1 is LNHNV and CDR2 is YYDKDF (reference sequence). The CDR3 consists of 17 residues. V shed 0 bases and J 5 bases; nucleotides not matched to a gene: 11. The chain's CDR3 is CATSRDLAAGGFYGYTF. CDR3 DNA: TGTGCCACCAGCAGAGATCTAGCGGCAGGGGGCTTTTATGGCTACACCTTC.

This chain joins TRBV6-6 and TRBJ1-3; D is undetermined. The germline V gene has CDR1 MNHNY and CDR2 SVGAGI (reference sequence). Trimming removed 5 bases at V and 0 bases at J, with 8 bases between. CDR3 length: 14 amino acids. CDR3 residues: CASSPTISGNTIYF. In DNA form, the CDR3 reads TGTGCCAGCAGTCCCACCATCTCTGGAAACACCATATATTTT.

This clone is a singleton in its sample. J is TRBJ1-2 and V is TRBV29-1; the D is unclear. Trimming shortened V by 8 bases and J by 2 bases, and 15 bases separated the two germline ends. CDR1 and CDR2 (germline): SQVTM, ANQGSEA. The CDR3 extends over 13 amino acids. The CDR3 protein is CSTDLNTNYGYTF. In nucleotides, the CDR3 is TGCAGCACCGACCTTAATACGAACTATGGCTACACCTTC.

The CDR3 sequence is CASSPARDWRRTQYF. The CDR3 DNA reads TGTGCCAGCAGTCCAGCCAGGGACTGGAGGCGTACCCAGTACTTC. The chain employs TRBV11-2 and TRBJ2-5, with a weak D call TRBD2 (6 bases). Trimming stripped 6 bases from V and 8 bases from J, with 22 bases between. Germline V gene lookup returns CDR1 SGHAT and CDR2 FQNNGV. The CDR3 is 15 amino acids.